The 30 T cell receptor beta chains in this list originate from one sample, sequenced in a study of T cells in Graves' hyperthyroidism and ophthalmopathy. Amplification targeted TCR beta CDR3 regions from RNA transcripts. TCR CDR3 underwent first-round RT-PCR with the HTBI primer set. TCRdb redid the calling of the multiplex PCR reads with MiXCR, one entry per CDR3 protein. The sample yields around 660,000 distinct CDR3 sequences, just under 45% seen once. The sequenced sample consisted of peripheral blood or thyroid tissue (not recorded which). These receptors all stem from an adult man with Graves' disease, either hyperthyroidism or ophthalmopathy (not recorded which).

This chain joins TRBV2 and TRBJ1-4; TRBD1 agrees at 7 bases. The CDR3 is 15 amino acids. V trimming: 9 bases; J trimming: 4 bases; junction bases outside the gene matches: 11. Per the germline V gene, CDR1 is SNHLY and CDR2 is FYNNEI. The CDR3 loop is CASQLTGALNEKLFF. The CDR3 DNA follows: TGTGCCAGTCAACTTACAGGGGCCCTTAATGAAAAACTGTTTTTT.

This clonotype was observed at least ten times. J is TRBJ2-7 and V is TRBV2, with D hard to call. Trimming shortened V by 0 bases and J by 2 bases, and 8 bases separated the two germline ends. Germline values: CDR1 SNHLY, CDR2 FYNNEI. The CDR3 extends over 14 amino acids. CDR3 loop: CASSEAPHTYEQYF. The DNA of the CDR3 is TGTGCCAGCAGTGAAGCGCCCCACACCTACGAGCAGTACTTC.

To note about this clonotype: The CDR3 carries no conserved terminal phenylalanine or tryptophan, so it likely arises from a read error. The DNA is omitted, as the CDR3 cannot be located on it reliably, and the CDR3 follows TCRdb's listing. V is TRBV7-2 and J is TRBJ1-1. CDR1 is SGHTA and CDR2 is FQGNSA in the germline V gene. The CDR3 comprises 15 residues, both ends counted. CDR3 protein: CAGTRFGRPNTEASL.

This clonotype was seen a few times. The chain combines TRBV7-3 with TRBJ2-5, with D hard to call. The CDR3 sequence is 12 residues long. Germline V CDR1 and CDR2: SGHTA, FQGTGA. V lost 3 bases and J lost 9, with 11 bases in between. The CDR3 coding sequence is TGTGCCAGCAGCTTGTCTGTCGGACCCCAGTACTTC. Protein product: CASSLSVGPQYF. Filled out from reference TRBV7-3 and TRBJ2-5, the complete variable domain reads GAGVSQTPSNKVTEKGKYVELRCDPISGHTALYWYRQSLGQGPEFLIYFQGTGAADDSGLPNDRFFAVRPEGSVSTLKIQRTERGDSAVYLCASSLSVGPQYFGPGTRLLVL.

This clonotype was detected ten times or more. The CDR3 DNA reads TGCAGCGTTGAAGGCGAGACCCAGTACTTC. Encoded protein: CSVEGETQYF. The chain joins TRBV29-1 to TRBJ2-5; D is ambiguous. Germline assignment: CDR1 SQVTM and CDR2 ANQGSEA. V shed 1 base and J shed 5 bases, with 2 bases lying between them. The CDR3 totals 10 residues.

This clonotype has ten or more counts. The genes are TRBV2 and TRBJ1-1; D is undetermined. Germline V CDR1 and CDR2: SNHLY, FYNNEI. This CDR3 is 16 amino acids long. Deletions cut 5 bases from V and 2 bases from J, with 18 bases between. The CDR3 nucleotides are TGTGCCAGCAGTCCCGGGTCTGGCTTTTACAACACTGAAGCTTTCTTT. It encodes CASSPGSGFYNTEAFF.

The V gene is TRBV6-6, the J gene TRBJ2-7; a weak D match, TRBD1 (6 bases). V dropped 10 bases and J dropped 0 bases, with 16 bases sitting between them. This CDR3 has 14 residues. The V gene's germline CDR1 is MNHNY and CDR2 SVGAGI (reference sequence). This chain's CDR3 is CAIFSGTPSYEQYF. The CDR3, as DNA: TGTGCCATTTTTTCCGGGACACCCTCCTACGAGCAGTACTTC.

The chain employs TRBV29-1 and TRBJ1-1; D may be TRBD1 (6 bases). V lost 8 bases, J lost 5 bases, and 15 bases lay in between. Germline loops: CDR1 SQVTM, CDR2 ANQGSEA. CDR3 size: 12 residues. For the CDR3, the DNA is TGCAGCAGGGGGGGTGACAAAACTGAAGCTTTCTTT. It translates to CSRGGDKTEAFF.

About this clonotype: Since a much larger clone is just one base distant, this may be a read error. The chain combines TRBV10-3 with TRBJ2-7; 8 nucleotides match TRBD2. This CDR3 has 15 amino acids. Germline V gene data show CDR1 as ENHRY and CDR2 as SYGVKD. For the CDR3, the DNA is TGTGCCATCAGTGAGGCCGGCGGGGGGCCCTACGGGCAGTACTTC. Amino acid sequence: CAISEAGGGPYGQYF.

This clonotype was counted many times. This chain connects TRBV13 to TRBJ2-7, with D possibly TRBD2 on 6 matching bases. Trimming shortened V by 5 bases and J by 5 bases, and 19 bases separated the two germline ends. This CDR3 is built from 15 residues. The V gene's germline CDR1 is PRHDT and CDR2 FYEKMQ (reference sequence). CDR3 nucleotides: TGTGCCAGCAGCCTTAGTGGGAGGCTCAAAAACGAGCAGTACTTC. The encoded protein is CASSLSGRLKNEQYF.

In this sample, this clonotype turned up a few times. V is TRBV7-2 and J is TRBJ1-2, with 7 bases lining up with TRBD1. The CDR3 is 14 residues long. From germline, CDR1 is SGHTA and CDR2 FQGNSA. V shed 5 bases, J shed 7 bases, and the junction held 10 bases outside the gene matches. The CDR3 bases are TGTGCCAGCAGCACAGTACAGGGGTCTGGTGGCTACACCTTC. It is translated as CASSTVQGSGGYTF.

The J gene is TRBJ1-2, the V gene TRBV7-9; D uncertain. From germline, CDR1 is SEHNR and CDR2 FQNEAQ (reference sequence). V lost 6 bases, J lost 7 bases, and 18 bases lay in between. The CDR3 totals 14 residues. The chain's CDR3 is CASRPGGVFGGYTF. The CDR3 DNA reads as TGTGCCAGCAGACCCGGCGGGGTTTTCGGTGGCTACACCTTC.

This chain connects TRBV12-3 or TRBV12-4 to TRBJ1-1; possible D gene TRBD1, 6 bases. This CDR3 is built from 15 residues. The germline V and J ends were trimmed by 5 bases and 1 base, with 14 bases remaining between them. CDR3 sequence reads: CASSPPRGGNTEAFF. CDR3 in DNA: TGTGCCAGCAGTCCCCCCAGGGGAGGGAACACTGAAGCTTTCTTT.

The rearrangement joins TRBV7-9 to TRBJ1-6; D gene unclear. Trimming shortened V by 5 bases and J by 5 bases, and 10 bases separated the two germline ends. Germline values: CDR1 SEHNR, CDR2 FQNEAQ (reference sequence). The CDR3 spans 14 residues. CDR3 protein: CASSPQPDNSPLHF. CDR3 coding DNA: TGTGCCAGCAGCCCACAGCCGGATAATTCACCCCTCCACTTT.

This rearrangement joins TRBV12-3 or TRBV12-4 to TRBJ1-2; TRBD1 matches 8 bases. V was clipped by 4 bases and J by 5 bases; unmatched bases: 21. The length of the CDR3 is 19 residues. The DNA of the CDR3 is TGTGCCAGCAGTTATCAAGACGTTTCCGATCAGGGGGCGAAATATGGCTACACCTTC. This sequence encodes CASSYQDVSDQGAKYGYTF.

This clonotype was picked up many times. The chain links TRBV9 to TRBJ2-7, with 8 bases aligning to TRBD1. The CDR3 length is 15 residues. J was trimmed by 0 bases and V by 4 bases; bases with no gene match: 6. Per the germline V gene, CDR1 is SGDLS and CDR2 is YYNGEE. The CDR3 loop reads CASSPGTGSSYEQYF. CDR3 nucleotide sequence: TGTGCCAGCAGCCCGGGGACAGGTTCCTCCTACGAGCAGTACTTC.

This clonotype was counted a single time. This may come from a read error, since a much larger clone is one base off. The chain carries TRBV10-1 and TRBJ2-7; D gene ambiguous. V gave up 1 base and J gave up 2 bases, with 6 bases separating them. CDR1 is WNHNN and CDR2 is SYGVQD in the germline V gene (reference sequence). The CDR3 is made up of 13 amino acids. CDR3 amino acids: CASSEYGPYEQYF. In DNA form, the CDR3 reads TGCGCCAGCAGTGAGTACGGGCCCTACGAGCAGTACTTC.

This clonotype came up many times. The CDR3 region is CATSDSGQGAYEQYF. CDR3 coding DNA: TGTGCCACCAGTGATTCGGGACAGGGGGCCTACGAGCAGTACTTC. The V and J genes are TRBV24-1 and TRBJ2-7; 11 bases are shared with TRBD1. J lost 2 bases, V lost 2 bases, and 1 base had no gene match. This CDR3 is 15 amino acids long. Germline V gene lookup returns CDR1 KGHDR and CDR2 SFDVKD.

V is TRBV25-1 and J is TRBJ1-5; no clear D. CDR1 and CDR2 from the germline V gene are MGHDK and SYGVNS. Trimming shortened V by 8 bases and J by 2 bases, and 19 bases separated the two germline ends. This CDR3 spans 16 amino acids. Here the CDR3 reads CASVPNSVSGNQPQHF. The CDR3 DNA reads as TGTGCCAGCGTCCCTAATAGCGTTTCGGGCAATCAGCCCCAGCATTTT.

To note about this clonotype: It may be a read error: a sequence one base away is much more abundant. The gene calls are TRBV7-9 and TRBJ1-3; the D is unclear. The CDR3 runs 12 residues. With 4 bases removed from V and 8 bases from J, the gap between germline ends came to 9 bases. Germline V gives CDR1 SEHNR, CDR2 FQNEAQ (reference sequence). This chain's CDR3 is CASSSNGDTIYF. The DNA for the CDR3 is TGTGCCAGCAGCTCAAACGGGGACACCATATATTTT.

This chain uses TRBV29-1 with TRBJ1-4; D uncertain. V was pared by 6 bases and J by 4 bases, with 9 bases between. There are 12 residues in the CDR3. Germline CDR1 is SQVTM and CDR2 is ANQGSEA. DNA of the CDR3: TGCAGCGTAGCCACGGGTAATGAAAAACTGTTTTTT. This translates into CSVATGNEKLFF.

This sequence joins TRBV5-1 and TRBJ1-1; 10 bases line up with TRBD1. CDR1 is SGHRS and CDR2 is YFSETQ in the germline V gene. V lost 4 bases, J lost 7 bases, and 10 bases stayed unmatched. CDR3 length equals 15 residues. This CDR3 reads CASSLLTGQGYEAFF. In DNA, the CDR3 is TGCGCCAGCAGCCTGCTAACGGGACAGGGGTATGAAGCTTTCTTT.

This clonotype has more than one count but fewer than ten. The rearrangement joins TRBV2 to TRBJ1-2; tentative D call: TRBD1 (5 bases). Trimming stripped 2 bases from V and 3 bases from J, with 13 bases between. Germline loops: CDR1 SNHLY, CDR2 FYNNEI. The CDR3 is 15 residues long. CDR3 DNA: TGTGCCAGCAGTGAACAGGGCGGGGGGGACTATGGCTACACCTTC. Its translation is CASSEQGGGDYGYTF.

For this clonotype: Since a much larger clone is just one base distant, this may be a read error. The chain recombines TRBV7-8 with TRBJ1-1; 7 bases match TRBD1. The CDR3 sequence is 14 residues long. The ends lost 5 bases at V and 1 base at J; junction bases unmatched: 4. The germline gives CDR1 SGHVS, CDR2 FQNEAQ. CDR3 in DNA: TGTGCCAGCAGCCAACAGGGGCAGAACACTGAAGCTTTCTTT. Amino acid sequence: CASSQQGQNTEAFF.

The chain uses TRBV29-1 and TRBJ2-1; 7 bases map to TRBD2. Trimming at V came to 7 bases and at J to 5 bases, leaving 11 bases not matched to a gene. Per germline, CDR1 SQVTM and CDR2 ANQGSEA. The CDR3 totals 14 residues. The CDR3 nucleotides are TGCAGCGGGGGGTGGCTAGCGGTACACAATGAGCAGTTCTTC. Translation gives CSGGWLAVHNEQFF.

The rearrangement joins TRBV2 to TRBJ2-5, with D possibly being TRBD1 or TRBD2 (5 bases each). Germline CDR1 reads SNHLY; CDR2 reads FYNNEI. This CDR3 is built from 16 residues. V was clipped by 7 bases and J by 7 bases, with 25 bases between them. The CDR3 is CASIGRGGEGFGTQYF. CDR3 DNA sequence: TGTGCCAGCATAGGCCGGGGCGGCGAAGGGTTCGGGACCCAGTACTTC.

A few counts support this clonotype. This rearrangement joins TRBV29-1 to TRBJ1-1, with D possibly matching TRBD1 (5 bases). Per germline, CDR1 SQVTM and CDR2 ANQGSEA. Trimming took 6 bases from V and 4 from J, leaving 15 bases between them. The CDR3 runs to 13 residues. The DNA for the CDR3 is TGCAGCGTAAAACAGGAATCGATCACTGAAGCTTTCTTT. Its translation: CSVKQESITEAFF. Combining the CDR3 with reference TRBV29-1 and TRBJ1-1 gives the whole variable domain SAVISQKPSRDICQRGTSLTIQCQVDSQVTMMFWYRQQPGQSLTLIATANQGSEATYESGFVIDKFPISRPNLTFSTLTVSNMSPEDSSIYLCSVKQESITEAFFGQGTRLTVV.

Only a few counts were recorded for this clonotype. The junction departs from germline at one end; a sequencing error may be responsible. V and J are TRBV5-4 and TRBJ2-5; D may be TRBD1 or TRBD2 (5 bases each). CDR3 length equals 15 residues. Germline loops: CDR1 SGHNT, CDR2 YYREEE (reference sequence). CDR3 in DNA: TGCGCCAGCAGCCAAGTGTGGGGGAACCAAGAGACCCAGTACTTC. This encodes CASSQVWGNQETQYF.

The chain joins TRBV15 to TRBJ2-5, with D perhaps matching TRBD2 (6 bases). V was pared by 5 bases and J by 5 bases, with 18 bases between. CDR3 length: 15 amino acids. CDR1 and CDR2 from the germline V gene are LNHNV and YYDKDF (reference sequence). The chain's CDR3 is CATSGTGGRMETQYF. The CDR3 DNA sequence: TGTGCCACCAGCGGGACCGGGGGACGCATGGAGACCCAGTACTTC. Drawing the rest from reference TRBV15 and TRBJ2-5, the complete variable domain is DAMVIQNPRYQVTQFGKPVTLSCSQTLNHNVMYWYQQKSSQAPKLLFHYYDKDFNNEADTPDNFQSRRPNTSFCFLDIRSPGLGDTAMYLCATSGTGGRMETQYFGPGTRLLVL.

The rearrangement uses TRBV12-3 or TRBV12-4 and TRBJ1-2, with D uncertain. Trimming removed 1 base at V and 5 bases at J, with 8 bases between. The CDR3 loop spans 13 amino acids. The CDR3 coding sequence is TGTGCCAGCAGTTTAGGGGCAGAGTATGGCTACACCTTC. Translated, it gives CASSLGAEYGYTF.